This record looks at one T cell receptor (beta chain) sequence and its context. Its antigen is unknown. CDR1 and CDR2 (germline): SQVTM, ANQGSEA. The CDR3 runs 15 residues. V lost 6 bases and J lost 5; bases outside the gene matches: 13. Profiled with immunoSEQ multiplex PCR; TCRdb holds only in-frame clones, not every one. The repertoire consists of approximately 73,000 clones, with roughly 80% occurring once and the leading ten covering 2.5% to 3.5%. These data are taken from a study of T cell responses to AZD1222 COVID-19 vaccine. At the level of the study: Pooled in the analysis were second doses at about 4 or about 12 weeks. The study's findings and limits: The number of AZD1222 recipients seropositive at baseline was only 6 or 7. None of the repertoires were sampled until the peak T cell response had passed. Donors were chiefly white British, with a greater number of females, and clonal diversity was perhaps underestimated.

Source: peripheral blood, taken on day 0 of AZD1222 vaccination. The receptor comes from an adult in good health. The chain employs TRBV29-1 and TRBJ2-1; 7 bases match TRBD2. The CDR3, as DNA: TGCAGCGTCCCGAAATGGGCGGGAGCAAACAATGAGCAGTTCTTC. It yields the protein CSVPKWAGANNEQFF.